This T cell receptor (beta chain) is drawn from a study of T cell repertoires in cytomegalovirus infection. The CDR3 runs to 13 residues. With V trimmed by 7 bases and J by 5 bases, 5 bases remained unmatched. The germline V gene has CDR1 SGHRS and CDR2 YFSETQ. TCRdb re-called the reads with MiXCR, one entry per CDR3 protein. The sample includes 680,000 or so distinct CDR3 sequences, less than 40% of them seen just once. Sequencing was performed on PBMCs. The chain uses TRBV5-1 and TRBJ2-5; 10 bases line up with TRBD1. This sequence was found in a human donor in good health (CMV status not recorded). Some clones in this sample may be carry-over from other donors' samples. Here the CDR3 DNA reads TGCGCCAGCCAGACAGGGGGCGGGGAGACCCAGTACTTC. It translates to CASQTGGGETQYF.